This entry lists 28 T cell receptor beta chains sequenced from one sample in a study of T cell changes during pregnancy in multiple sclerosis. Assay used: immunoSEQ multiplex PCR; TCRdb lists only in-frame clones, some missing. The table has 25,000 to 35,000 clones, approximately 90% seen once. The material was CD8+ T cells from peripheral blood mononuclear cells, obtained in the second trimester of pregnancy. The receptor set was obtained from a female donor with multiple sclerosis, enrolled in a pregnancy study.

The chain recombines TRBV11-1 with TRBJ2-3; TRBD2 might be the D (5 bases). Trimming left V 1 base short and J 2 bases short, with 13 bases between. CDR1 and CDR2 from the germline V gene are SGHAT and FQDESV (reference sequence). This CDR3 contains 16 residues. The CDR3 region is CASSLERVYSTDTQYF. CDR3 nucleotide sequence: TGTGCCAGCAGCTTAGAGAGGGTGTATTCCACAGATACGCAGTATTTT. Supplemented by reference TRBV11-1 and TRBJ2-3, the full variable domain reads EAEVAQSPRYKITEKSQAVAFWCDPISGHATLYWYRQILGQGPELLVQFQDESVVDDSQLPKDRFSAERLKGVDSTLKIQPAELGDSAMYLCASSLERVYSTDTQYFGPGTRLTVL.

The V and J genes are TRBV13 and TRBJ2-7, with D maybe TRBD1 (5 bases). Looked up from germline, CDR1 is PRHDT and CDR2 is FYEKMQ (reference sequence). The V end lost 5 bases, the J end lost 1 base, and 12 bases lay between the germline ends. The CDR3 consists of 14 residues. CDR3 DNA sequence: TGTGCCAGCAGCCCTCAGGGATTTTCCTACGAGCAGTACTTC. Its translation is CASSPQGFSYEQYF.

V and J are TRBV27 and TRBJ2-7; 9 positions agree with TRBD1. The V gene's germline CDR1 is MNHEY and CDR2 SMNVEV (reference sequence). The CDR3 totals 14 residues. The junction had 5 bases not matched to a gene; V was cut back by 6 bases and J by 2 bases. Here the CDR3 reads CASSPGTGPYEQYF. As DNA, the CDR3 is TGTGCCAGCAGCCCCGGGACAGGGCCCTACGAGCAGTACTTC.

This clone was seen just once. CDR3 amino acids: CASSLTARDEAFF. The CDR3 DNA reads TGTGCCAGCAGCCTGACAGCTAGAGATGAAGCTTTCTTT. The chain combines TRBV6-9 with TRBJ1-1; tentatively, D is TRBD1 (5 bases). In germline, CDR1 is MNHGY, CDR2 SVAAGI. Trimming cost V 6 bases and J 7 bases, with 15 bases left between them. The CDR3 sequence is 13 residues long.

The gene calls are TRBV28 and TRBJ2-3; 9 bases match TRBD1. The germline V gene has CDR1 MDHEN and CDR2 SYDVKM. V was pared by 3 bases and J by 2 bases, with 3 bases of the junction left unmatched. This CDR3 spans 15 amino acids. The CDR3 sequence is CASSFTGGPTDTQYF. In nucleotides, the CDR3 is TGTGCCAGCAGTTTTACAGGGGGCCCCACAGATACGCAGTATTTT.

This chain uses TRBV5-1 with TRBJ2-5; TRBD2 agrees at 13 bases. This CDR3 contains 16 residues. Losses at the gene ends were 4 bases for V and 2 bases for J; bases not matched to a gene: 5. Per the germline V gene, CDR1 is SGHRS and CDR2 is YFSETQ. The CDR3 sequence: CASSPRGLAGQETQYF. In DNA form, the CDR3 reads TGCGCCAGCAGCCCCCGGGGACTAGCGGGACAAGAGACCCAGTACTTC. The variable domain in full, completed from reference TRBV5-1 and TRBJ2-5, reads KAGVTQTPRYLIKTRGQQVTLSCSPISGHRSVSWYQQTPGQGLQFLFEYFSETQRNKGNFPGRFSGRQFSNSRSEMNVSTLELGDSALYLCASSPRGLAGQETQYFGPGTRLLVL.

In its sample, this clone was seen once. The V and J genes are TRBV4-1 and TRBJ2-2; D might be TRBD2 (6 bases). The CDR3 length is 14 residues. Germline CDR1 MGHRA, CDR2 YSYEKL. V lost 0 bases and J 6 bases, leaving 8 bases between the germline ends. Here the CDR3 DNA reads TGCGCCAGCAGCCAAGATGGCGGGGCCGGGGAGCTGTTTTTT. This encodes CASSQDGGAGELFF.

V usage is TRBV7-3 and J usage is TRBJ2-7, with TRBD2 matching 9 bases. Germline lookup yields CDR1 SGHTA and CDR2 FQGTGA. The CDR3 spans 18 residues. V lost 0 bases and J lost 2; bases outside the gene matches: 11. The CDR3 region is CASSLTLRLADGAYEQYF. The DNA of the CDR3 is TGTGCCAGCAGCTTAACGTTGCGACTAGCGGATGGGGCCTACGAGCAGTACTTC.

The chain employs TRBV4-2 and TRBJ2-7, with D possibly matching TRBD2 (6 bases). The germline V gene encodes CDR1 LGHNA and CDR2 YNFKEQ. V was clipped by 6 bases and J by 3 bases, with 18 bases between them. The CDR3 contains 15 residues. The CDR3: CASSTARAGGYEQYF. In nucleotides, the CDR3 is TGTGCCAGCAGTACCGCCCGGGCCGGGGGCTACGAGCAGTACTTC.

This chain connects TRBV10-3 to TRBJ1-2; 9 bases align to TRBD1. Germline-derived CDR1 and CDR2 are ENHRY and SYGVKD. V shed 11 bases and J 5 bases; nucleotides not matched to a gene: 9. The CDR3 loop spans 13 amino acids. CDR3 DNA sequence: TGTGCCGCTTGGACAGGGGAAAGTTATGGCTACACCTTC. The encoded protein is CAAWTGESYGYTF.

The chain has TRBV6-4 and TRBJ1-2; no reliable D call. Per germline, CDR1 MRHNA and CDR2 SNTAGT. Trimming cost V 2 bases and J 4 bases, with 5 bases left between them. CDR3 length equals 12 residues. Here the CDR3 reads CASSDGSYGYTF. The CDR3 DNA sequence: TGTGCCAGCAGTGACGGCAGCTATGGCTACACCTTC.

This rearrangement joins TRBV10-3 to TRBJ2-7, with 9 bases fitting TRBD2. J gave up 4 bases and V 8 bases, and 9 bases lay outside the gene matches. CDR1 is ENHRY, CDR2 SYGVKD, per germline. CDR3 length: 14 residues. Here the CDR3 DNA reads TGTGCCATCCAGCGGGAGGAACTGCCTTACGAGCAGTACTTC. As protein: CAIQREELPYEQYF.

The chain carries TRBV2 and TRBJ2-1; TRBD2 agrees at 10 bases. The germline gives CDR1 SNHLY, CDR2 FYNNEI. The CDR3 runs 15 residues. The V and J ends lost 2 bases and 6 bases, in that order; junction bases with no gene match: 4. CDR3 in amino acids: CASSEWEREGNEQFF. In DNA form, the CDR3 reads TGTGCCAGCAGTGAATGGGAGCGGGAGGGCAATGAGCAGTTCTTC.

This chain connects TRBV2 to TRBJ2-3; 11 bases match TRBD2. Trimming removed 5 bases from V and 2 bases from J; junction bases left unmatched: 6. Germline V lookup: CDR1 SNHLY, CDR2 FYNNEI. This CDR3 is built from 16 residues. CDR3 residues: CASSTGLAEYTDTQYF. The DNA for the CDR3 is TGTGCCAGCAGTACGGGACTAGCGGAGTACACAGATACGCAGTATTTT.

This clone has just one count. The gene calls are TRBV6-4 and TRBJ2-1, with 11 positions matching TRBD2. This CDR3 comprises 16 residues. With V trimmed by 6 bases and J by 9 bases, 13 bases remained unmatched. Germline V CDR1 and CDR2: MRHNA, SNTAGT. This CDR3 is CASSKLAGETSGEQFF. In nucleotides, the CDR3 is TGTGCCAGCAGCAAACTAGCGGGAGAGACCTCCGGTGAGCAGTTCTTC.

This chain connects TRBV28 to TRBJ2-7; TRBD2 agrees at 8 bases. In germline, CDR1 is MDHEN, CDR2 SYDVKM. V was clipped by 5 bases and J by 2 bases; unmatched bases: 11. The CDR3 runs 16 residues. The DNA for the CDR3 is TGTGCCAGCAGTCGGAGCCAACTAGCGGAAACCTACGAGCAGTACTTC. Encoded protein: CASSRSQLAETYEQYF.

Relative to its sample, this clone is medium-sized. The chain couples TRBV6-4 to TRBJ2-2, with 8 bases identical to TRBD1. The germline gives CDR1 MRHNA, CDR2 SNTAGT. The trim removed 3 bases at V and 1 base at J, leaving 1 base unmatched. This CDR3 has 15 residues. The CDR3 region has the DNA TGTGCCAGCAGTGAGGGGACAGGGAACACCGGGGAGCTGTTTTTT. Translating it yields CASSEGTGNTGELFF.

This clone appeared once. The DNA for the CDR3 is TGTGCCAGCAGCGTAGACAGGGGCCTAGCTTTCTTT. It codes for CASSVDRGLAFF. The chain uses TRBV9 and TRBJ1-1, with 7 positions matching TRBD1. Trimming took 0 bases from V and 10 from J; bases not matched to a gene: 3. The length of the CDR3 is 12 residues. Per the germline V gene, CDR1 is SGDLS and CDR2 is YYNGEE.

The chain is built from TRBV28 and TRBJ2-5; D gene ambiguous. The germline V gene has CDR1 MDHEN and CDR2 SYDVKM. The V and J ends lost 4 bases and 2 bases respectively, with 8 bases between them. The CDR3 spans 13 residues. In DNA, the CDR3 is TGTGCCAGCAGTTCCGACTTACAAGAGACCCAGTACTTC. Amino acid sequence: CASSSDLQETQYF.

This chain connects TRBV5-6 to TRBJ1-1; D is possibly TRBD1 (6 bases). The CDR3 is 15 amino acids. V was cut by 4 bases and J by 6 bases, with 19 bases left in between. Germline CDR1 and CDR2: SGHDT and YYEEEE. CDR3 DNA sequence: TGTGCCAGCAGCGAATACGGGGACATCGGGGCTGAAGCTTTCTTT. This encodes CASSEYGDIGAEAFF.

The genes are TRBV9 and TRBJ1-1; possibly TRBD1 for D (5 bases). CDR3 length: 16 amino acids. V lost 3 bases and J lost 4, with 19 bases in between. The germline V gene encodes CDR1 SGDLS and CDR2 YYNGEE. The CDR3 DNA reads as TGTGCCAGCAGCGGCCCGAGGACGGGGGGTAGCACTGAAGCTTTCTTT. Encoded protein: CASSGPRTGGSTEAFF.

A word on this clone: An end of the junction differs from the germline gene, which may be a read error. This rearrangement joins TRBV19 to TRBJ1-2; 8 bases are a match to TRBD1. CDR3 length: 15 amino acids. CDR1 and CDR2 from the germline V gene are LNHDA and SQIVND (reference sequence). CDR3 bases: TGTGCCAGTAGTATCCTCGGGACAGGATCCGCCGAAACCAACTTC. This translates into CASSILGTGSAETNF.

The genes are TRBV10-1 and TRBJ2-5; 8 bases are shared with TRBD2. Per the germline V gene, CDR1 is WNHNN and CDR2 is SYGVQD (reference sequence). With V trimmed by 2 bases and J by 2 bases, 4 bases remained unmatched. The CDR3 is 15 amino acids. The CDR3 nucleotides read TGCGCCAGCAGTGAGACTAGCGGACCTCAAGAGACCCAGTACTTC. It translates to CASSETSGPQETQYF.

The rearrangement uses TRBV11-2 and TRBJ1-2; TRBD1 matches 8 bases. Germline CDR1 reads SGHAT; CDR2 reads FQNNGV. This CDR3 comprises 16 residues. After removal of 5 bases from V and 3 bases from J, the junction contained 11 bases not matched to a gene. The CDR3: CASSAEPGQEDYGYTF. Here the CDR3 DNA reads TGTGCCAGCAGCGCAGAACCGGGACAGGAAGACTATGGCTACACCTTC.

The chain employs TRBV5-5 and TRBJ1-1; no clear D gene. The CDR3 spans 14 residues. CDR1 and CDR2 from the germline V gene are SGHKS and YYEKEE (reference sequence). V lost 4 bases, J lost 0 bases, and 10 bases lay in between. CDR3 region: CASSPWAVNTEAFF. DNA for the CDR3: TGTGCCAGCAGCCCCTGGGCTGTGAACACTGAAGCTTTCTTT.

This clone was recorded only once. The CDR3 spells CASSLGGGRVDTQYF. Written as DNA, the CDR3 is TGTGCCAGCAGCTTAGGAGGGGGCAGGGTAGATACGCAGTATTTT. The rearrangement links TRBV7-6 to TRBJ2-3; 7 bases line up with TRBD1. This CDR3 comprises 15 residues. Trimming removed 1 base from V and 5 bases from J; junction bases left unmatched: 6. Per germline, CDR1 SGHVS and CDR2 FNYEAQ.

This sequence joins TRBV10-3 and TRBJ2-1, with D perhaps matching TRBD1 (5 bases). This CDR3 comprises 17 residues. Germline V lookup: CDR1 ENHRY, CDR2 SYGVKD. V lost 3 bases to trimming and J lost 2 bases, with 17 bases between them. This CDR3 is CAISETTTGRAYNEQFF. As DNA, the CDR3 is TGTGCCATCAGTGAAACTACTACGGGCAGGGCCTACAATGAGCAGTTCTTC.

This clone occurred once. The V and J genes are TRBV4-1 and TRBJ1-1; 8 nucleotides align to TRBD1. After removal of 7 bases from V and 1 base from J, the junction contained 8 bases not matched to a gene. This CDR3 has 15 residues. Germline V gene sequence: CDR1 MGHRA, CDR2 YSYEKL. CDR3 sequence reads: CASIPTGTGNTEAFF. DNA for the CDR3: TGCGCCAGCATTCCAACCGGGACAGGGAACACTGAAGCTTTCTTT.